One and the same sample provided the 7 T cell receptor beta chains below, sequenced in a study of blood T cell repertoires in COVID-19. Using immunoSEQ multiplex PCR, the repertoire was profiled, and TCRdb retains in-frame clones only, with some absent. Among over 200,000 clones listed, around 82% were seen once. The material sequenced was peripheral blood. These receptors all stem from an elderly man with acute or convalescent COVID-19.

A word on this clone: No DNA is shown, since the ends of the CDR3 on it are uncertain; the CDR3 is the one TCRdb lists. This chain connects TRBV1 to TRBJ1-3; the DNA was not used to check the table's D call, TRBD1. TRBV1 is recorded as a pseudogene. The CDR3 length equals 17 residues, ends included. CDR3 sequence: CTSSNRDRVAYGNTIYF.

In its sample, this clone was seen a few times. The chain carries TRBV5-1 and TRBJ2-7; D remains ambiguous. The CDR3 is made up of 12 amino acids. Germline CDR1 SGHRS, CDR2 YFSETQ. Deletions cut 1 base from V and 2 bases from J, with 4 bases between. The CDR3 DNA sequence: TGCGCCAGCAGCTTGACTCCCTACGAGCAGTACTTC. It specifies CASSLTPYEQYF.

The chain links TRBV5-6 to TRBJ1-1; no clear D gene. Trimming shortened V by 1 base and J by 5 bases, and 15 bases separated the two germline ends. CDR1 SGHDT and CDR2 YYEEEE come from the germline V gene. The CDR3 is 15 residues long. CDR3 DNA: TGTGCCAGCAGCTTGTTTTTCCAAGGAGGGACTGAAGCTTTCTTT. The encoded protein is CASSLFFQGGTEAFF.

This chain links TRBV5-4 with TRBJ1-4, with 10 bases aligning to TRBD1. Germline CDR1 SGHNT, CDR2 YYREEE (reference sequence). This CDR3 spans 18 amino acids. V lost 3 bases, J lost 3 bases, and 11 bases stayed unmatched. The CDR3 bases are TGTGCCAGCAGCTCGAAGGGGGACAGGGGTAGAGCTAATGAAAAACTGTTTTTT. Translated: CASSSKGDRGRANEKLFF.

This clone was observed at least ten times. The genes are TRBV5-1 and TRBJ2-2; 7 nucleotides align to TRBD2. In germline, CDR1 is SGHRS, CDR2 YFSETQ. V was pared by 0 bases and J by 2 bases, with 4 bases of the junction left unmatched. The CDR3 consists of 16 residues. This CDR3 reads CASSLGSSGNTGELFF. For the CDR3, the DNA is TGCGCCAGCAGCTTGGGGTCTAGCGGCAACACCGGGGAGCTGTTTTTT. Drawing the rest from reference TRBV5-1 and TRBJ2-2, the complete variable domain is KAGVTQTPRYLIKTRGQQVTLSCSPISGHRSVSWYQQTPGQGLQFLFEYFSETQRNKGNFPGRFSGRQFSNSRSEMNVSTLELGDSALYLCASSLGSSGNTGELFFGEGSRLTVL.

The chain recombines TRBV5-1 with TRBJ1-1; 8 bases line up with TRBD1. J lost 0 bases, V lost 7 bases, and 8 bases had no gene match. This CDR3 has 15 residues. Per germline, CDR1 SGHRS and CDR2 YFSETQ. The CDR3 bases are TGCGCCAGCTCACCCCAGGGGGCCCTGAACACTGAAGCTTTCTTT. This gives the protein CASSPQGALNTEAFF. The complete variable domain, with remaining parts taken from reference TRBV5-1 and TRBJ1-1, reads KAGVTQTPRYLIKTRGQQVTLSCSPISGHRSVSWYQQTPGQGLQFLFEYFSETQRNKGNFPGRFSGRQFSNSRSEMNVSTLELGDSALYLCASSPQGALNTEAFFGQGTRLTVV.

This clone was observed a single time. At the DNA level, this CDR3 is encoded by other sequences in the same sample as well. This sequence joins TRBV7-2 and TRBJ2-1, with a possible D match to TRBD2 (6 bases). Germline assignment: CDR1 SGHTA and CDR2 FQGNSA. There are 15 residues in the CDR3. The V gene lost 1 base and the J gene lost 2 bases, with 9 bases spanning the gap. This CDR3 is CASSLVGGTYNEQFF. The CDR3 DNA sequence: TGTGCCAGCAGCTTAGTCGGGGGAACCTACAATGAGCAGTTCTTC.